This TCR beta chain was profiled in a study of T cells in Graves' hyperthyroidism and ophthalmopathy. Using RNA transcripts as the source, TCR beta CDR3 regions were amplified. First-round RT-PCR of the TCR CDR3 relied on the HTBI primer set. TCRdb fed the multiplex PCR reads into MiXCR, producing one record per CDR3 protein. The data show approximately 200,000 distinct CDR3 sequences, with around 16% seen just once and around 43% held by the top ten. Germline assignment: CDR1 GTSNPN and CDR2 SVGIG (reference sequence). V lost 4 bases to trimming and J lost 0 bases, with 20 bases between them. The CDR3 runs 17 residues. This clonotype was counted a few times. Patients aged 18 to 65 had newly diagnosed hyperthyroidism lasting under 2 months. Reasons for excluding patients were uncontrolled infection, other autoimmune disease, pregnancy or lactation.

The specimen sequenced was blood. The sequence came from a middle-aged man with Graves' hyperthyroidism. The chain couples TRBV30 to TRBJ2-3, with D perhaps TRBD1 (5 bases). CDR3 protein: CAWILQTESPSTDTQYF. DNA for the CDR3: TGTGCCTGGATTCTCCAGACAGAATCACCTAGCACAGATACGCAGTATTTT.